This TCR beta chain was sequenced during a study of blood T cell repertoires in COVID-19. Here immunoSEQ multiplex PCR was the method, and the copy in TCRdb shows in-frame clones only, minus some. The sample consists of under 300,000 clones, roughly 82% of them appearing once. Material: peripheral blood. The clonotype originates from a woman over 75 with active or convalescent COVID-19.

CDR3 loop: CATSAGTGGGKEANVLTF. CDR3 nucleotide sequence: TGTGCCACCAGTGCCGGGACAGGGGGCGGAAAGGAGGCCAACGTCCTGACTTTC. This rearrangement joins TRBV24-1 to TRBJ2-6; 12 nucleotides align to TRBD1. V gave up 5 bases and J gave up 6 bases; unmatched junction bases: 10. This CDR3 is built from 18 residues. Germline V gives CDR1 KGHDR, CDR2 SFDVKD.